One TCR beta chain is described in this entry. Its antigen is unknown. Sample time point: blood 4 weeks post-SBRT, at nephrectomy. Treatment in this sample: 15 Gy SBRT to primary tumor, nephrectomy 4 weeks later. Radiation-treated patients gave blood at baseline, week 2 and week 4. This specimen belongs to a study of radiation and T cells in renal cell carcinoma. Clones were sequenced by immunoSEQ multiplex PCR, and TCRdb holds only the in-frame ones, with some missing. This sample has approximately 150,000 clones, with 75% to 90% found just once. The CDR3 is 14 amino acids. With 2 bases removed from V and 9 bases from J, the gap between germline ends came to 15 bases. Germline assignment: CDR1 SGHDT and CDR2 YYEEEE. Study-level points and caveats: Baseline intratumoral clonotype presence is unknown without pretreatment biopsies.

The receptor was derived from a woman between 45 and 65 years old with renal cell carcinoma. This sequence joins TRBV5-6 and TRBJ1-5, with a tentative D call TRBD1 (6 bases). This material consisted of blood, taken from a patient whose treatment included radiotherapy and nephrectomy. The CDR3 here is CASSFQGLGGPQHF. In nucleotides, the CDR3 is TGTGCCAGCAGCTTTCAGGGGCTGGGTGGGCCCCAGCATTTT.